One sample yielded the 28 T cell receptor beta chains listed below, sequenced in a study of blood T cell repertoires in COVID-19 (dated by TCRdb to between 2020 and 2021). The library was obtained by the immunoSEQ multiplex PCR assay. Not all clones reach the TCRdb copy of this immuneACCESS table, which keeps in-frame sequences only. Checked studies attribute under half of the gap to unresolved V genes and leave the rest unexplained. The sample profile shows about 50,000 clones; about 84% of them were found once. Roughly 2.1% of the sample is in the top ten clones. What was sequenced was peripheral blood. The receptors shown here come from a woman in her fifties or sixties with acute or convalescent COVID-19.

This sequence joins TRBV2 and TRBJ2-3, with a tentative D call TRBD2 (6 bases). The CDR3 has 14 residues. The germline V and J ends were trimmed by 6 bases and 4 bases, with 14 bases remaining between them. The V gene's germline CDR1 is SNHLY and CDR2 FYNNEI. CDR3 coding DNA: TGTGCCAGCAGATTACTAGCAAACTCAGATACGCAGTATTTT. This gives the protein CASRLLANSDTQYF.

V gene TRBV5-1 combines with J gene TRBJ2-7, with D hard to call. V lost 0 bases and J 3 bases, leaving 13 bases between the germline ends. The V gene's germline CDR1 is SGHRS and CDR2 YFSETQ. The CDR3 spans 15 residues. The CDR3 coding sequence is TGCGCCAGCAGCTTGGGACCTTCGGAGAACTACGAGCAGTACTTC. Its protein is CASSLGPSENYEQYF. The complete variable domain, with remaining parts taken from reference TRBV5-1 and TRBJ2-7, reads KAGVTQTPRYLIKTRGQQVTLSCSPISGHRSVSWYQQTPGQGLQFLFEYFSETQRNKGNFPGRFSGRQFSNSRSEMNVSTLELGDSALYLCASSLGPSENYEQYFGPGTRLTVT.

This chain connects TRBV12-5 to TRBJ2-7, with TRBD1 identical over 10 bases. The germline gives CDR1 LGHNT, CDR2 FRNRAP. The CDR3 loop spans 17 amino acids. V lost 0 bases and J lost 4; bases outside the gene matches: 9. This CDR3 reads CASGLVPGQGVGYEQYF. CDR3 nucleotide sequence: TGTGCTAGTGGTTTGGTCCCAGGACAGGGGGTAGGGTACGAGCAGTACTTC.

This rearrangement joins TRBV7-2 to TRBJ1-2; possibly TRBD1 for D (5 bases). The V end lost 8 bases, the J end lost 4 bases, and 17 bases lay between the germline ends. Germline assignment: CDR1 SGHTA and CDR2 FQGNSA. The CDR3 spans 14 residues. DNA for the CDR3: TGTGCCAGCCGGACCGGCAGGGAGGGCTATGGCTACACCTTC. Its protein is CASRTGREGYGYTF.

DNA of the CDR3: TGTGCCATCGGAGGGACAGCTAATCAGCCCCAGCATTTT. Translation gives CAIGGTANQPQHF. The rearrangement uses TRBV10-3 and TRBJ1-5; 7 bases match TRBD1. Germline lookup yields CDR1 ENHRY and CDR2 SYGVKD. CDR3 length equals 13 residues. V shed 8 bases, J shed 4 bases, and the junction held 5 bases outside the gene matches.

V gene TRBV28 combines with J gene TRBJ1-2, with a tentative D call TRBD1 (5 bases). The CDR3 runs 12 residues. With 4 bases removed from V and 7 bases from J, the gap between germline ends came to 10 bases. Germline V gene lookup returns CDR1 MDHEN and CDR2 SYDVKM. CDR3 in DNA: TGTGCCAGCAGTTCGGGACTCTCTGGCTACACCTTC. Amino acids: CASSSGLSGYTF.

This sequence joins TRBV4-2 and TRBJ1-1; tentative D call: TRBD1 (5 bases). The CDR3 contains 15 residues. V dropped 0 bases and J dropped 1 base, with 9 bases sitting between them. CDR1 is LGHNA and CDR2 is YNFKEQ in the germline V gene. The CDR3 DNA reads TGTGCCAGCAGCCAAGATAGGGGCAGGAACACTGAAGCTTTCTTT. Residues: CASSQDRGRNTEAFF.

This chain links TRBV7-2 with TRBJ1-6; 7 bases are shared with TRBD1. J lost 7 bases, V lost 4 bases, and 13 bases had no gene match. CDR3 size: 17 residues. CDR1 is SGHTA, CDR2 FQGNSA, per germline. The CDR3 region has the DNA TGTGCCAGCAGCTCGACCTTAATCGGGACAGAAAATTCACCCCTCCACTTT. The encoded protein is CASSSTLIGTENSPLHF. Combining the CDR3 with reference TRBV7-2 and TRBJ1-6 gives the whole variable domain GAGVSQSPSNKVTEKGKDVELRCDPISGHTALYWYRQSLGQGLEFLIYFQGNSAPDKSGLPSDRFSAERTGGSVSTLTIQRTQQEDSAVYLCASSSTLIGTENSPLHFGNGTRLTVT.

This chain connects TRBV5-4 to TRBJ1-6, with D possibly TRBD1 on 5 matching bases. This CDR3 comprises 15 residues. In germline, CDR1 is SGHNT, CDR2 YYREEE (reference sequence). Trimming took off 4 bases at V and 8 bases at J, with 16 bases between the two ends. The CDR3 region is CASSRRRGTDSPLHF. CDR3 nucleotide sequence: TGTGCCAGCAGCCGACGGAGGGGTACGGATTCACCCCTCCACTTT.

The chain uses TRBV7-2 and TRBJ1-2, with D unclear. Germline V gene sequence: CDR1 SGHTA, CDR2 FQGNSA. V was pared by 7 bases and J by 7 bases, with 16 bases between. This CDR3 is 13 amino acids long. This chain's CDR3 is CASTYSQTSGYTF. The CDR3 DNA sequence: TGTGCCAGCACCTACAGTCAGACCTCTGGCTACACCTTC.

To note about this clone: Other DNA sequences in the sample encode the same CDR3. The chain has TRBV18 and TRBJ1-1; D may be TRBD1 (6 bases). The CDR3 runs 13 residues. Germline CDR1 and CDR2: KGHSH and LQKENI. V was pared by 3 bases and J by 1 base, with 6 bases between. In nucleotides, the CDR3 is TGTGCCAGCTCACCGACAGGGAACACTGAAGCTTTCTTT. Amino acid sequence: CASSPTGNTEAFF. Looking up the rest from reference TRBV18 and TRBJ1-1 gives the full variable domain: NAGVMQNPRHLVRRRGQEARLRCSPMKGHSHVYWYRQLPEEGLKFMVYLQKENIIDESGMPKERFSAEFPKEGPSILRIQQVVRGDSAAYFCASSPTGNTEAFFGQGTRLTVV.

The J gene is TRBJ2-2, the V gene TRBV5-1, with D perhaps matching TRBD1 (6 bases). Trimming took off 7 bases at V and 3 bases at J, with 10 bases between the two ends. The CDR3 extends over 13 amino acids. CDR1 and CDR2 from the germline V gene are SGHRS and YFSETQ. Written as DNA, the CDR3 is TGCGCCAGCTTCCCAGGGGACACCGGGGAGCTGTTTTTT. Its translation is CASFPGDTGELFF.

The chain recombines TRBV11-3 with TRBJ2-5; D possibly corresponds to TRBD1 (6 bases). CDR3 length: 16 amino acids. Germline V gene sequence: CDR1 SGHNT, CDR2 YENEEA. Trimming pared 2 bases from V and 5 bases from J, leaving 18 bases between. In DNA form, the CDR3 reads TGTGCCAGCAGCTTAACGTACACAGGGCGAGGGGAGACCCAGTACTTC. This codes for CASSLTYTGRGETQYF.

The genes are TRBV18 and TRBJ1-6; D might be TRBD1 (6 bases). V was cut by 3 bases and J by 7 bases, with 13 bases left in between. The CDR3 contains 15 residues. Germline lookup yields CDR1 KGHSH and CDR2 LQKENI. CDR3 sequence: CASSPTGSLNSPLHF. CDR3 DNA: TGTGCCAGCTCACCTACAGGGTCTCTCAATTCACCCCTCCACTTT.

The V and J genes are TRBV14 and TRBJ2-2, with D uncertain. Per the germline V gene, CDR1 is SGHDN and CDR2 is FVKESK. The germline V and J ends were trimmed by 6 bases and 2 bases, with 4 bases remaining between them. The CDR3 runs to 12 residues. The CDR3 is CASRLNTGELFF. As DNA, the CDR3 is TGTGCCAGCAGACTTAACACCGGGGAGCTGTTTTTT.

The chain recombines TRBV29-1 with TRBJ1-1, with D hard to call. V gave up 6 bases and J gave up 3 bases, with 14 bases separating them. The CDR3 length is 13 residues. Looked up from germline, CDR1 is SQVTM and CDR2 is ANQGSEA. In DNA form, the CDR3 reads TGCAGCGTATCGGGGTTTCGGGACACTGAAGCTTTCTTT. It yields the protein CSVSGFRDTEAFF.

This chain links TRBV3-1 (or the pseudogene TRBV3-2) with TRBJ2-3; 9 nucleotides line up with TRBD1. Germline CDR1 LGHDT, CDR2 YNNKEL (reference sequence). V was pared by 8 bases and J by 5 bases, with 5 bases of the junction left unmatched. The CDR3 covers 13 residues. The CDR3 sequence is CASGTGFRDTQYF. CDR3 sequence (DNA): TGTGCCAGCGGGACAGGGTTTAGAGATACGCAGTATTTT.

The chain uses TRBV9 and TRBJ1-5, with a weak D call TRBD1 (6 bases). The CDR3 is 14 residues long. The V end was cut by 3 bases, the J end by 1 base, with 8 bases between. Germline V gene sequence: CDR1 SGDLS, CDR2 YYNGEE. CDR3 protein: CASSGGQSNQPQHF. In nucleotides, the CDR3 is TGTGCCAGCAGCGGCGGACAGAGCAATCAGCCCCAGCATTTT. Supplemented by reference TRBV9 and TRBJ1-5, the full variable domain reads DSGVTQTPKHLITATGQRVTLRCSPRSGDLSVYWYQQSLDQGLQFLIQYYNGEERAKGNILERFSAQQFPDLHSELNLSSLELGDSALYFCASSGGQSNQPQHFGDGTRLSIL.

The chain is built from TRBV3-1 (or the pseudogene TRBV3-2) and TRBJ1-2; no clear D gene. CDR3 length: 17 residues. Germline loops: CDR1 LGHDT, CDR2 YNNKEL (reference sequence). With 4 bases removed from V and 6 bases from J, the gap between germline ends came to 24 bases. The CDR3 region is CASSPLNSVPPNNGYTF. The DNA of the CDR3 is TGTGCCAGCAGCCCCCTGAATTCCGTCCCCCCGAACAATGGCTACACCTTC.

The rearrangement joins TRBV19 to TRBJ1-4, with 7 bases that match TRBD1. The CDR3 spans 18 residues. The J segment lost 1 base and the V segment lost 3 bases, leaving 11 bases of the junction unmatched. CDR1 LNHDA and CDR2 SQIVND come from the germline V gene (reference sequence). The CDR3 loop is CASSISSGGRRTNEKLFF. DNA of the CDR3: TGTGCCAGTAGTATTTCCTCAGGGGGACGGCGAACTAATGAAAAACTGTTTTTT.

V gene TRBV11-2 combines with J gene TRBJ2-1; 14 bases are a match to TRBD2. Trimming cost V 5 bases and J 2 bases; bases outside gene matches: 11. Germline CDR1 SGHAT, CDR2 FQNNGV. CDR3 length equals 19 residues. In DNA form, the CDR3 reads TGTGCCAGCAGCCTAACCGGGACTAGCGGGAGTCTCACCTACAATGAGCAGTTCTTC. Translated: CASSLTGTSGSLTYNEQFF. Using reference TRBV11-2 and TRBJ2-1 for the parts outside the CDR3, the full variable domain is EAGVAQSPRYKIIEKRQSVAFWCNPISGHATLYWYQQILGQGPKLLIQFQNNGVVDDSQLPKDRFSAERLKGVDSTLKIQPAKLEDSAVYLCASSLTGTSGSLTYNEQFFGPGTRLTVL.

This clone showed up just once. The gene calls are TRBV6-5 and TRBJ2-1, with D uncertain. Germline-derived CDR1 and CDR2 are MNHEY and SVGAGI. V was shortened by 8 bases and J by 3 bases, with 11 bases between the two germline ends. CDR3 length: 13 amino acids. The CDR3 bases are TGTGCCAGCTGCCCACAATACTACAATGAGCAGTTCTTC. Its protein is CASCPQYYNEQFF.

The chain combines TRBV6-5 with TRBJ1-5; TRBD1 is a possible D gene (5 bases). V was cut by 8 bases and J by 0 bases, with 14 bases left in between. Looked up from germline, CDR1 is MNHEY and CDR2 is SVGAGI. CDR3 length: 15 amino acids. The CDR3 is CASSVTVYSNQPQHF. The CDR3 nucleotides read TGTGCCAGCTCGGTGACAGTTTATAGCAATCAGCCCCAGCATTTT.

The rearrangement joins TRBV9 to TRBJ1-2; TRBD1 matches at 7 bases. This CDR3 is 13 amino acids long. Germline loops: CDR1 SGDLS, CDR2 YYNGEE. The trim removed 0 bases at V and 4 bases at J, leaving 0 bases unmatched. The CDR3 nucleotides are TGTGCCAGCAGCGTAGGGGACAGCTATGGCTACACCTTC. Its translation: CASSVGDSYGYTF.

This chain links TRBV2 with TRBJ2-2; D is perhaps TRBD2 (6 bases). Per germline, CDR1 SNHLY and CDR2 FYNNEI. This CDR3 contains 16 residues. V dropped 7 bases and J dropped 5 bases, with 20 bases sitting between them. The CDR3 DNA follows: TGTGCCAGCACCGGGGAGGCGGGGCGGGTAACCGGGGAGCTGTTTTTT. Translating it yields CASTGEAGRVTGELFF.

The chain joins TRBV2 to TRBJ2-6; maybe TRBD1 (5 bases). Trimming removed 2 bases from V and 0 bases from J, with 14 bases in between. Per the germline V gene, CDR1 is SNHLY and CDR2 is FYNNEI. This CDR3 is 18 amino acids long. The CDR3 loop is CASSERNRLTSGANVLTF. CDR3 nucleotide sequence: TGTGCCAGCAGTGAAAGGAACAGGCTAACCTCTGGGGCCAACGTCCTGACTTTC.

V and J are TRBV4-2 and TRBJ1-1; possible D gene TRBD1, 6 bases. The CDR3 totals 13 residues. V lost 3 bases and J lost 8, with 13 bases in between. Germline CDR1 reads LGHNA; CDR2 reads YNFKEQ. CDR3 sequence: CASSHDWGREAFF. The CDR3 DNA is TGTGCCAGCAGCCATGACTGGGGGCGCGAAGCTTTCTTT.

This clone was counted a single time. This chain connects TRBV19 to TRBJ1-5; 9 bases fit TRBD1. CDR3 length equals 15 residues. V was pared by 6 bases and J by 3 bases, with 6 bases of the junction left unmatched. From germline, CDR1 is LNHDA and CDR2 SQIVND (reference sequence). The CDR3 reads CASREQGAINQPQHF. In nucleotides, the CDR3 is TGTGCCAGTAGGGAACAGGGGGCGATCAATCAGCCCCAGCATTTT.